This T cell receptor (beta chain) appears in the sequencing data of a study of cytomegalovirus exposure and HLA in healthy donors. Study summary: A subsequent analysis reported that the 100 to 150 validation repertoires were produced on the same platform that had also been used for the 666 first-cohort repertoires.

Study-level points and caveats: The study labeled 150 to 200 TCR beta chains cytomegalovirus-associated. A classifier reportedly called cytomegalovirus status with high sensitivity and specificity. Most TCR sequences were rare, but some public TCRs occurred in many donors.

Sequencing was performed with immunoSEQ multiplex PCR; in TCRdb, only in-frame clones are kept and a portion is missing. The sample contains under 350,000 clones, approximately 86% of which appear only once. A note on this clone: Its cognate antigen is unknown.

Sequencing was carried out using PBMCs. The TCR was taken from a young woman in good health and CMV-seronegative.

The CDR3: CASPSRTEAFF. CDR3 nucleotides: TGTGCCAGCCCCAGCAGGACTGAAGCTTTCTTT. The gene calls are TRBV28 and TRBJ1-1, with unresolved D. This CDR3 comprises 11 residues. Germline V gene lookup returns CDR1 MDHEN and CDR2 SYDVKM. Trimming removed 8 bases from V and 5 bases from J, with 9 bases in between. Looking up the rest from reference TRBV28 and TRBJ1-1 gives the full variable domain: DVKVTQSSRYLVKRTGEKVFLECVQDMDHENMFWYRQDPGLGLRLIYFSYDVKMKEKGDIPEGYSVSREKKERFSLILESASTNQTSMYLCASPSRTEAFFGQGTRLTVV.